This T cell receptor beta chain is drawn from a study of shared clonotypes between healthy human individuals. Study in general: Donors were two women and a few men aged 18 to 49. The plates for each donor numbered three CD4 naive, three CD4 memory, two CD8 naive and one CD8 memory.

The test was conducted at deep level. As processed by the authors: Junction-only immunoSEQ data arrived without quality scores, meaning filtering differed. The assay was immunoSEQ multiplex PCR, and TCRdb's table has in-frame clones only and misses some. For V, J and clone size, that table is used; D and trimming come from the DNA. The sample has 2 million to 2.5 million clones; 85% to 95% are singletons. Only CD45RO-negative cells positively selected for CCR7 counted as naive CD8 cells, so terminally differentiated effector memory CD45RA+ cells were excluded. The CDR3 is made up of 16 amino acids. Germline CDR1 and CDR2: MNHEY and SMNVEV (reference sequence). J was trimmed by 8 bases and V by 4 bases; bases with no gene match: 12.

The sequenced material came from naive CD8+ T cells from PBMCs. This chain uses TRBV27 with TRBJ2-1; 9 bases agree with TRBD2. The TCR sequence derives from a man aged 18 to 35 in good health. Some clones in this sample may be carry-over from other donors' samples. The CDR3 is CASSSRLAEFIHEQFF. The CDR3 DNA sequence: TGTGCCAGCAGTTCTCGACTAGCGGAATTTATTCATGAGCAGTTCTTC.